The 20 T cell receptor beta chains given below trace back to one sample, sequenced in a study of blood T cell repertoires in COVID-19. Method: immunoSEQ multiplex PCR; TCRdb's copy keeps in-frame clones and lacks some. Of about 440,000 clones listed, around 89% are singletons. Material for sequencing was peripheral blood. The source is a woman aged 25 to 39 with acute or convalescent COVID-19.

This sequence joins TRBV29-1 and TRBJ2-4, with 8 bases that match TRBD2. The ends lost 8 bases at V and 9 bases at J; junction bases unmatched: 6. Germline V lookup: CDR1 SQVTM, CDR2 ANQGSEA. The CDR3 totals 11 residues. CDR3 bases: TGCAGCAGCGCGGGAGGTGGCATTCAGTACTTC. Translated: CSSAGGGIQYF.

The chain uses TRBV5-6 and TRBJ1-2; TRBD1 matches at 10 bases. The CDR3 contains 15 residues. Germline V lookup: CDR1 SGHDT, CDR2 YYEEEE. With 3 bases clipped from V and 6 bases from J, the junction kept 8 bases outside the gene matches. The CDR3 here is CASSSSGTGVDGYTF. DNA of the CDR3: TGTGCCAGCAGCTCATCCGGGACAGGGGTCGATGGCTACACCTTC.

The CDR3 here is CASSLRTGIVGELFF. The DNA of the CDR3 is TGTGCCAGCAGTTTACGGACAGGGATAGTAGGGGAGCTGTTTTTT. The chain couples TRBV28 to TRBJ2-2; 8 nucleotides agree with TRBD1. Germline assignment: CDR1 MDHEN and CDR2 SYDVKM. V trimming: 2 bases; J trimming: 8 bases; junction bases outside the gene matches: 7. The CDR3 extends over 15 amino acids.

The genes are TRBV7-9 and TRBJ1-2, with TRBD1 identical over 7 bases. After removal of 8 bases from V and 0 bases from J, the junction contained 6 bases not matched to a gene. The CDR3 is 14 amino acids. Germline CDR1 reads SEHNR; CDR2 reads FQNEAQ (reference sequence). The CDR3 nucleotides are TGTGCCAGCGCCCGGGACAGCACTAACTATGGCTACACCTTC. It specifies CASARDSTNYGYTF. Together with reference TRBV7-9 and TRBJ1-2, the CDR3 gives the full variable domain: DTGVSQNPRHKITKRGQNVTFRCDPISEHNRLYWYRQTLGQGPEFLTYFQNEAQLEKSRLLSDRFSAERPKGSFSTLEIQRTEQGDSAMYLCASARDSTNYGYTFGSGTRLTVV.

The chain has TRBV11-2 and TRBJ1-1; D call uncertain. CDR3 length: 13 amino acids. Per the germline V gene, CDR1 is SGHAT and CDR2 is FQNNGV. The V end lost 1 base, the J end lost 7 bases, and 10 bases lay between the germline ends. The CDR3 DNA reads TGTGCCAGCAGCTTAGTCCCAGGCCGTGAAGCTTTCTTT. This gives the protein CASSLVPGREAFF.

The chain recombines TRBV7-2 with TRBJ2-1; 8 nucleotides align to TRBD2. This CDR3 contains 18 residues. V gave up 2 bases and J gave up 4 bases; unmatched junction bases: 13. From germline, CDR1 is SGHTA and CDR2 FQGNSA. Here the CDR3 DNA reads TGTGCCAGCAGCTTAATCTTCTTCGGGGGGGGATCGTACAATGAGCAGTTCTTC. Protein product: CASSLIFFGGGSYNEQFF.

The CDR3 DNA sequence: TGTGCCAGCAGTTTAGGGGAGGGGACAGGGATCCACGAGCAGTACTTC. Its translation: CASSLGEGTGIHEQYF. This chain joins TRBV27 and TRBJ2-7; 9 bases agree with TRBD1. Losses at the gene ends were 2 bases for V and 5 bases for J; bases not matched to a gene: 10. This CDR3 contains 16 residues. The germline V gene has CDR1 MNHEY and CDR2 SMNVEV (reference sequence).

This clone was observed a single time. The chain joins TRBV28 to TRBJ1-2; 9 nucleotides line up with TRBD1. With V trimmed by 6 bases and J by 8 bases, 16 bases remained unmatched. CDR3 length equals 16 residues. Germline V gene lookup returns CDR1 MDHEN and CDR2 SYDVKM. The CDR3 protein is CASRMLTDRGTEGYTF. The CDR3 DNA reads as TGTGCCAGCAGAATGCTGACCGACAGGGGGACGGAGGGCTACACCTTC.

The chain recombines TRBV5-1 with TRBJ1-2; D is ambiguous. Looked up from germline, CDR1 is SGHRS and CDR2 is YFSETQ. This CDR3 contains 14 residues. V gave up 0 bases and J gave up 5 bases, with 11 bases separating them. CDR3 nucleotides: TGCGCCAGCAGCTTGGAATACGGGGTTTATGGCTACACCTTC. Translation gives CASSLEYGVYGYTF.

The chain uses TRBV10-3 and TRBJ1-1; D call uncertain. The germline V gene encodes CDR1 ENHRY and CDR2 SYGVKD. This CDR3 is 15 amino acids long. The V end was cut by 2 bases, the J end by 3 bases, with 13 bases between. The CDR3 DNA reads TGTGCCATCAGTGAGCGGGGTGCTAGGGACACTGAAGCTTTCTTT. Protein: CAISERGARDTEAFF.

This clone was detected only a few times. Other DNA variants within this sample encode the same CDR3. This chain uses TRBV5-1 with TRBJ2-7; TRBD1 aligns across 10 bases. From germline, CDR1 is SGHRS and CDR2 YFSETQ. The J segment lost 4 bases and the V segment lost 0 bases, leaving 1 base of the junction unmatched. The CDR3 is made up of 14 amino acids. CDR3 in amino acids: CASSLGQGAYEQYF. The CDR3 DNA is TGCGCCAGCAGCTTGGGACAGGGGGCTTACGAGCAGTACTTC.

The chain is built from TRBV6-6 and TRBJ2-1, with 9 bases fitting TRBD2. The CDR3 consists of 18 residues. Trimming cost V 5 bases and J 7 bases; bases outside gene matches: 18. The germline V gene encodes CDR1 MNHNY and CDR2 SVGAGI (reference sequence). The CDR3 DNA follows: TGTGCCAGCAGTCGCCTTTTTTCAGGGCGGGGGGGCCAGAATGAGCAGTTCTTC. This gives the protein CASSRLFSGRGGQNEQFF.

This rearrangement joins TRBV12-3 or TRBV12-4 to TRBJ1-1, with TRBD1 as a possible D gene (5 bases). CDR3 length: 12 amino acids. Trimming removed 6 bases at V and 3 bases at J, with 8 bases between. The CDR3 DNA sequence: TGTGCCAGCAGCCCAGGGTACACTGAAGCTTTCTTT. Translation: CASSPGYTEAFF.

This chain uses TRBV7-9 with TRBJ2-2; 9 nucleotides line up with TRBD2. The germline CDR1 and CDR2 sequences are SEHNR and FQNEAQ (reference sequence). V shed 4 bases and J 6 bases; nucleotides not matched to a gene: 3. There are 14 residues in the CDR3. CDR3 sequence (DNA): TGTGCCAGCAGCTCGGGACTAGCCCCCGGGGAGCTGTTTTTT. Protein product: CASSSGLAPGELFF. Drawing the rest from reference TRBV7-9 and TRBJ2-2, the complete variable domain is DTGVSQNPRHKITKRGQNVTFRCDPISEHNRLYWYRQTLGQGPEFLTYFQNEAQLEKSRLLSDRFSAERPKGSFSTLEIQRTEQGDSAMYLCASSSGLAPGELFFGEGSRLTVL.

This clone was recorded only once. This rearrangement joins TRBV7-9 to TRBJ1-1; maybe TRBD1 (5 bases). The CDR3 spans 14 residues. In germline, CDR1 is SEHNR, CDR2 FQNEAQ (reference sequence). Trimming took off 6 bases at V and 1 base at J, with 12 bases between the two ends. CDR3 in amino acids: CASRPMGPNTEAFF. The CDR3 DNA follows: TGTGCCAGCAGGCCGATGGGGCCGAACACTGAAGCTTTCTTT.

In DNA form, the CDR3 reads TGTGCCAGCAGCTTAGATACAGGGGACGGAGCTTTCTTT. Its translation is CASSLDTGDGAFF. The rearrangement uses TRBV11-2 and TRBJ1-1, with 7 bases identical to TRBD1. CDR1 is SGHAT, CDR2 FQNNGV, per germline. The CDR3 covers 13 residues. The trim removed 0 bases at V and 10 bases at J, leaving 5 bases unmatched. Full variable domain (remainder filled in from reference TRBV11-2 and TRBJ1-1): EAGVAQSPRYKIIEKRQSVAFWCNPISGHATLYWYQQILGQGPKLLIQFQNNGVVDDSQLPKDRFSAERLKGVDSTLKIQPAKLEDSAVYLCASSLDTGDGAFFGQGTRLTVV.

This chain links TRBV5-1 with TRBJ2-3; 9 bases are a match to TRBD1. Trimming removed 3 bases from V and 6 bases from J; junction bases left unmatched: 11. Per the germline V gene, CDR1 is SGHRS and CDR2 is YFSETQ. This CDR3 has 16 residues. The CDR3: CASSSEQGAIMDTQYF. CDR3 bases: TGCGCCAGCAGCTCCGAACAGGGGGCCATCATGGATACGCAGTATTTT.

In nucleotides, the CDR3 is TGTGCCAGCAGCTTCCCGTACTCCTACGAGCAGTACTTC. Protein: CASSFPYSYEQYF. The J gene is TRBJ2-7, the V gene TRBV5-6; no firm D call. The germline V and J ends were trimmed by 2 bases and 0 bases, with 6 bases remaining between them. The length of the CDR3 is 13 residues. The germline V gene has CDR1 SGHDT and CDR2 YYEEEE.

The chain carries TRBV29-1 and TRBJ2-5, with unresolved D. The length of the CDR3 is 14 residues. Trimming cost V 5 bases and J 5 bases, with 18 bases left between them. Per germline, CDR1 SQVTM and CDR2 ANQGSEA. The CDR3 reads CSVSLGGPLETQYF. Here the CDR3 DNA reads TGCAGCGTTTCCCTCGGTGGGCCGTTGGAGACCCAGTACTTC. Based on the CDR3 plus reference TRBV29-1 and TRBJ2-5, the full variable domain is SAVISQKPSRDICQRGTSLTIQCQVDSQVTMMFWYRQQPGQSLTLIATANQGSEATYESGFVIDKFPISRPNLTFSTLTVSNMSPEDSSIYLCSVSLGGPLETQYFGPGTRLLVL.

The chain employs TRBV12-3 or TRBV12-4 and TRBJ1-4; perhaps TRBD1 as D (6 bases). V shed 6 bases and J shed 13 bases, with 15 bases lying between them. The CDR3 is 12 residues long. The CDR3 DNA sequence: TGTGCCAGCAGGGAGACAGGTCTTTTACTGTTTTTT. Encoded protein: CASRETGLLLFF.